The entry below gives a single T cell receptor (beta chain) sequence along with its context. Germline V lookup: CDR1 MGHRA, CDR2 YSYEKL. With 2 bases removed from V and 3 bases from J, the gap between germline ends came to 16 bases. This CDR3 is built from 16 residues. The repertoire was sequenced with immunoSEQ multiplex PCR; TCRdb's copy has only in-frame clones and lacks some. Of 120,000 to 150,000 clones detected, more than 60% appear once; the ten largest clones hold around 12%. The sample belongs to a study of blood T cell repertoires in COVID-19. The sample taken for sequencing was peripheral blood. The sequence was obtained from a man aged 80 or over with acute or convalescent COVID-19. The chain combines TRBV4-1 with TRBJ1-2; D is possibly TRBD1 (6 bases). DNA for the CDR3: TGCGCCAGCAGCCAATCCAGGGGTGGGATTGACTATGGCTACACCTTC. This gives the protein CASSQSRGGIDYGYTF.